Below, 25 T cell receptor beta chains from the same sample are listed, as sequenced in a study of T cell clonality in common variable immunodeficiency. TCRdb's copy holds only in-frame clones and misses some; the assay was immunoSEQ multiplex PCR. Sampling found around 50,000 clones, none seen once. Sequenced input: peripheral blood mononuclear cells. The receptors here all came from a person aged 18 to 70 in good health.

This clone was found many times. The read terminates 3 residues before the CDR3 end, so the remaining end is supplied by the germline J gene. The chain joins TRBV6-1 to TRBJ2-3, with 9 nucleotides matching TRBD2. Germline CDR1 and CDR2: MNHNS and SASEGT. The CDR3 sequence is 15 residues long. The V segment lost 4 bases and the J segment 4 bases; nucleotides outside the gene matches: 6. The CDR3 region is CASSGIAGVADTQYF. The CDR3 bases that were read are TGTGCCAGCAGTGGCATAGCGGGAGTGGCAGATACG.

The sample holds many counts of this clone. The read gets to within 3 residues of the CDR3 end, and the germline J gene fills in the rest. V and J are TRBV29-1 and TRBJ2-7; maybe TRBD1 (5 bases). The V gene's germline CDR1 is SQVTM and CDR2 ANQGSEA. The ends were cut back, 6 bases at V and 6 bases at J, with 12 bases in the middle. The CDR3 contains 11 residues. Here the CDR3 reads CSVERGREQYF. Partial CDR3 DNA: TGCAGCGTAGAAAGGGGCCGCGAG.

This clone was seen repeatedly, ten times or more. The CDR3 extends 3 residues past the end of the read, so its final part is completed from the germline J gene. The rearrangement uses TRBV27 and TRBJ2-1, with 8 bases matching TRBD2. The CDR3 totals 15 residues. CDR1 and CDR2 (germline): MNHEY, SMNVEV (reference sequence). J was trimmed by 8 bases and V by 6 bases; bases with no gene match: 12. The sequenced part of the CDR3 DNA is TGTGCCAGCAGCAAGAGACCGGGACTAGTGGATGAG. It encodes CASSKRPGLVDE. The whole CDR3 sequence is CASSKRPGLVDEQFF.

This clone was detected only a few times. Read coverage stops 3 residues before the CDR3 terminus; the germline J gene supplies the remainder. The rearrangement uses TRBV18 and TRBJ1-5, with a possible D match to TRBD1 (6 bases). The CDR3 covers 13 residues. Germline V gives CDR1 KGHSH, CDR2 LQKENI. Trimming stripped 3 bases from V and 5 bases from J, with 8 bases between. The CDR3 bases that were read are TGTGCCAGCTCACCGGGGGCATATCAGCCC. Translated, it gives CASSPGAYQP. The entire CDR3 protein is CASSPGAYQPQHF.

There are many counts of this clone. The CDR3 extends 3 residues past the end of the read, so its final part is completed from the germline J gene. The chain recombines TRBV19 with TRBJ2-7, with 12 positions matching TRBD1. Germline loops: CDR1 LNHDA, CDR2 SQIVND (reference sequence). J lost 6 bases, V lost 6 bases, and 6 bases had no gene match. The CDR3 loop spans 14 amino acids. The CDR3 region is CASSPGQGAVEQYF. Incomplete CDR3 DNA: TGTGCCAGTAGCCCGGGACAGGGGGCTGTCGAG.

This clone has at least ten counts. The DNA ends 3 residues before the CDR3 does, and the rest of the CDR3 is filled in from the germline J gene. This chain links TRBV7-8 with TRBJ2-7, with unresolved D. Germline lookup yields CDR1 SGHVS and CDR2 FQNEAQ. This CDR3 contains 14 residues. Deletions cut 1 base from V and 3 bases from J, with 10 bases between. This CDR3 reads CASSLGGLFYEQYF. The CDR3 DNA, read in part, is TGTGCCAGCAGCTTAGGCGGTTTATTCTACGAG.

Points on this clone: Read sequence stops 3 residues before the CDR3 end, and the germline J gene provides the missing end. The chain employs TRBV7-2 and TRBJ2-7, with TRBD1 matching over 8 bases. The CDR3 sequence is 14 residues long. Germline CDR1 SGHTA, CDR2 FQGNSA. The V and J ends lost 7 bases and 0 bases, in that order; junction bases with no gene match: 5. The CDR3 sequence: CASNYGTGSYEQYF. Partial CDR3 DNA: TGTGCCAGCAATTACGGGACAGGCTCCTACGAG.

This clone has at least ten counts. The CDR3 end falls 3 residues outside the read, so it is completed with the germline J gene. V is TRBV6-1 and J is TRBJ1-5; 7 bases match TRBD1. Looked up from germline, CDR1 is MNHNS and CDR2 is SASEGT. V shed 3 bases, J shed 9 bases, and the junction held 2 bases outside the gene matches. The CDR3 is 12 amino acids. The CDR3: CASSEGDRPQHF. The DNA read from the CDR3 is TGTGCCAGCAGTGAGGGGGACAGGCCC.

This clone was seen ten or more times. The read stops 3 residues short of the end of the CDR3; the missing end is completed from the germline J gene. V gene TRBV5-4 combines with J gene TRBJ1-2; D might be TRBD1 (6 bases). The CDR3 is made up of 15 amino acids. Trimming took 4 bases from V and 0 from J, leaving 13 bases between them. Germline V CDR1 and CDR2: SGHNT, YYREEE (reference sequence). CDR3 DNA (partial): TGTGCCAGCAGCACCGGGACACACCCTAACTATGGC. This gives the protein CASSTGTHPNYG. The whole CDR3 protein is CASSTGTHPNYGYTF.

About this clone: Read data end 3 residues before the CDR3 end; the end is taken from the germline J gene. The gene calls are TRBV10-2 and TRBJ2-7; TRBD1 matches at 8 bases. With V trimmed by 8 bases and J by 2 bases, 5 bases remained unmatched. The CDR3 extends over 13 amino acids. CDR1 WSHSY and CDR2 SAAADI come from the germline V gene. Partial CDR3 DNA: TGCGCCAGCTCAAGGACAGGGCCCTACGAG. Protein sequence: CASSRTGPYE. The entire CDR3 is CASSRTGPYEQYF.

This clone was seen ten or more times. The read gets to within 3 residues of the CDR3 end, and the germline J gene fills in the rest. The chain joins TRBV19 to TRBJ2-1; 7 nucleotides align to TRBD2. Germline values: CDR1 LNHDA, CDR2 SQIVND (reference sequence). J lost 6 bases, V lost 6 bases, and 11 bases had no gene match. The CDR3 spans 15 residues. The CDR3 is CASSYPGRLANEQFF. CDR3 DNA, as far as it was read: TGTGCCAGTAGCTATCCCGGCAGACTAGCCAATGAG.

The part of the CDR3 DNA that was read is TGCAGTGCTAGGTCCGGGACAGGGGGCTCCTACGAG. Translated, it gives CSARSGTGGSYE. The complete CDR3 reads CSARSGTGGSYEQYF. The chain uses TRBV20-1 and TRBJ2-7; 11 bases agree with TRBD1. The read stops 3 residues short of the end of the CDR3; the missing end is completed from the germline J gene. V lost 3 bases and J lost 0; bases outside the gene matches: 4. The CDR3 has 15 amino acids. The germline CDR1 and CDR2 sequences are DFQATT and SNEGSKA (reference sequence).

This clone was observed at least ten times. The read is 3 residues too short to cover the CDR3 end, so that end is filled in from the germline J gene. This chain joins TRBV7-9 and TRBJ2-7; 7 bases are shared with TRBD1. Losses at the gene ends were 5 bases for V and 2 bases for J; bases not matched to a gene: 6. Germline values: CDR1 SEHNR, CDR2 FQNEAQ (reference sequence). This CDR3 is built from 14 residues. Partial CDR3 DNA: TGTGCCAGCAGCAGCGACAGGGCTGCCTACGAG. Its protein product is CASSSDRAAYE. The CDR3, in full, reads CASSSDRAAYEQYF.

This clone occurred many times. The sequenced fragment ends 3 residues before the CDR3 boundary, so the rest is inferred from the germline J gene. V gene TRBV15 combines with J gene TRBJ2-5; D gene unclear. Per germline, CDR1 LNHNV and CDR2 YYDKDF (reference sequence). V was cut by 9 bases and J by 5 bases, with 16 bases left in between. The CDR3 covers 13 residues. CDR3 bases read: TGTGCCACTGGCATATTACGGCGGGAGACC. The encoded protein is CATGILRRET. In full, the CDR3 is CATGILRRETQYF.

This clone was seen repeatedly, ten times or more. The CDR3 extends 3 residues past the end of the read, so its final part is completed from the germline J gene. The chain has TRBV30 and TRBJ2-3, with TRBD2 identical over 10 bases. Trimming cost V 0 bases and J 4 bases; bases outside gene matches: 7. The CDR3 is 16 residues long. Germline CDR1 GTSNPN, CDR2 SVGIG (reference sequence). CDR3 protein: CAWSVGTSDLSDTQYF. The covered CDR3 bases are TGTGCCTGGAGTGTAGGGACTAGCGATTTGTCAGATACG.

This clone was counted ten times or more. The read finishes 3 residues shy of the CDR3 end, and the germline J gene is used to complete it. This sequence joins TRBV7-9 and TRBJ1-1; D not certain. CDR3 length: 13 amino acids. With 8 bases removed from V and 2 bases from J, the gap between germline ends came to 12 bases. CDR1 is SEHNR, CDR2 FQNEAQ, per germline (reference sequence). The chain's CDR3 is CASGRNANTEAFF. The sequenced part of the CDR3 DNA is TGTGCCAGCGGTAGAAACGCTAACACTGAA. The full variable domain, with the rest looked up from reference TRBV7-9 and TRBJ1-1, is DTGVSQNPRHKITKRGQNVTFRCDPISEHNRLYWYRQTLGQGPEFLTYFQNEAQLEKSRLLSDRFSAERPKGSFSTLEIQRTEQGDSAMYLCASGRNANTEAFFGQGTRLTVV.

Ten or more counts support this clone. The read terminates 3 residues ahead of where the CDR3 ends, so the germline J gene completes it. This chain links TRBV19 with TRBJ2-7; 11 positions match TRBD1. CDR3 length: 15 residues. J lost 1 base, V lost 10 bases, and 9 bases had no gene match. The germline V gene encodes CDR1 LNHDA and CDR2 SQIVND (reference sequence). The CDR3 is CATTAGTGGSYEQYF. Incomplete CDR3 DNA: TGTGCCACTACGGCCGGGACAGGGGGATCCTACGAG. Full variable domain (remainder filled in from reference TRBV19 and TRBJ2-7): DGGITQSPKYLFRKEGQNVTLSCEQNLNHDAMYWYRQDPGQGLRLIYYSQIVNDFQKGDIAEGYSVSREKKESFPLTVTSAQKNPTAFYLCATTAGTGGSYEQYFGPGTRLTVT.

This clone has at least ten counts. The read falls 3 residues short of the CDR3 end, and the missing part is taken from the germline J gene. The chain recombines TRBV7-2 with TRBJ1-6; 9 bases agree with TRBD1. Germline V CDR1 and CDR2: SGHTA, FQGNSA. The CDR3 consists of 15 residues. V shed 3 bases and J 10 bases; nucleotides not matched to a gene: 7. CDR3 DNA (partial): TGTGCCAGCAGCTTTGGGACAGGGAGCGGATCACCC. Translated, it gives CASSFGTGSGSP. From start to end, the CDR3 is CASSFGTGSGSPLHF.

This clone was picked up many times. Read data end 3 residues before the CDR3 end; the end is taken from the germline J gene. The rearrangement uses TRBV19 and TRBJ2-5; 12 bases match TRBD1. The junction had 6 bases not matched to a gene; V was cut back by 5 bases and J by 5 bases. This CDR3 comprises 15 residues. Germline V gives CDR1 LNHDA, CDR2 SQIVND (reference sequence). The CDR3 region is CASSVGQGAWETQYF. The covered CDR3 bases are TGTGCCAGTAGTGTGGGACAGGGGGCTTGGGAGACC.

At least ten counts were recorded for this clone. Read data end 3 residues before the CDR3 end; the end is taken from the germline J gene. This chain uses TRBV19 with TRBJ1-1; D is unclear. The CDR3 is 13 residues long. Trimming removed 1 base from V and 4 bases from J, with 7 bases in between. The germline gives CDR1 LNHDA, CDR2 SQIVND (reference sequence). CDR3 loop: CASSIAGSTEAFF. The DNA read from the CDR3 is TGTGCCAGTAGTATAGCAGGCAGCACTGAA. Filled out from reference TRBV19 and TRBJ1-1, the complete variable domain reads DGGITQSPKYLFRKEGQNVTLSCEQNLNHDAMYWYRQDPGQGLRLIYYSQIVNDFQKGDIAEGYSVSREKKESFPLTVTSAQKNPTAFYLCASSIAGSTEAFFGQGTRLTVV.

There are many counts of this clone. The read is 3 residues too short to cover the CDR3 end, so that end is filled in from the germline J gene. The chain carries TRBV2 and TRBJ2-2; 15 nucleotides line up with TRBD2. Per germline, CDR1 SNHLY and CDR2 FYNNEI. The length of the CDR3 is 16 residues. The V segment lost 6 bases and the J segment 4 bases; nucleotides outside the gene matches: 3. The covered CDR3 bases are TGTGCCAGCAGGGGGGGACTAGCGGGAGGCACCGGGGAG. Protein: CASRGGLAGGTGE. The CDR3, in full, reads CASRGGLAGGTGELFF.

Many counts were recorded for this clone. From the germline J gene comes the end of the CDR3, since the read stops 3 residues before it. V usage is TRBV5-4 and J usage is TRBJ2-1; D gene uncertain. Germline V gives CDR1 SGHNT, CDR2 YYREEE (reference sequence). This CDR3 has 13 residues. V was trimmed by 5 bases and J by 4 bases, leaving 10 bases between them. Incomplete CDR3 DNA: TGTGCCAGCAGTCCTACGCCGTACAATGAG. Its protein is CASSPTPYNE. The full CDR3 reads CASSPTPYNEQFF.

This clone has at least ten counts. From the germline J gene comes the end of the CDR3, since the read stops 3 residues before it. The genes are TRBV5-4 and TRBJ2-1; D unclear. This CDR3 spans 13 amino acids. Germline lookup yields CDR1 SGHNT and CDR2 YYREEE (reference sequence). The germline V and J ends were trimmed by 1 base and 7 bases, with 9 bases remaining between them. The CDR3 loop is CASSLYNANEQFF. The DNA read from the CDR3 is TGTGCCAGCAGCTTGTACAATGCTAATGAG.

The table lists this clone with many counts. The CDR3 extends 3 residues past the end of the read, so its final part is completed from the germline J gene. The rearrangement links TRBV4-2 to TRBJ2-5, with D possibly being TRBD1 (6 bases). Trimming removed 3 bases at V and 4 bases at J, with 15 bases between. The CDR3 consists of 15 residues. Germline V gene sequence: CDR1 LGHNA, CDR2 YNFKEQ. Here the CDR3 reads CASSQQQGGRETQYF. Partial CDR3 DNA: TGTGCCAGCAGCCAGCAACAGGGCGGGCGAGAGACC.

This clone was detected ten times or more. The read ends 3 residues shy of where the CDR3 ends; the end is completed using the germline J gene. The rearrangement joins TRBV5-5 to TRBJ1-1; the match to TRBD1 covers 8 bases. Germline CDR1 is SGHKS and CDR2 is YYEKEE (reference sequence). J gave up 1 base and V 4 bases, and 3 bases lay outside the gene matches. The CDR3 extends over 14 amino acids. The CDR3 sequence: CASSLGTGNTEAFF. The covered CDR3 bases are TGTGCCAGCAGCCTGGGGACAGGGAACACTGAA.